This TCR beta chain was sequenced in a study of long-term antiretroviral therapy in people with HIV. Survey level was the resolution at which the v3.0 immunoSEQ assay ran. Some clones are missing from TCRdb's copy, which holds only in-frame ones; the method was immunoSEQ multiplex PCR. The sample lists 20,000 to 30,000 clones; approximately 90% were seen once. In the United States, treatment was given to all participants with HIV. V lost 1 base and J 1 base, leaving 5 bases between the germline ends. Per germline, CDR1 SGHNT and CDR2 YYREEE (reference sequence). This CDR3 is 13 amino acids long. Here the sequenced sample was unsorted PBMCs, taken 1.8 years before starting antiretroviral therapy. This clonotype originated in a man in his fifties or sixties with HIV. The V and J genes are TRBV5-4 and TRBJ1-1; unclear D gene. CDR3 bases: TGTGCCAGCAGCTTGTTGGGGAACACTGAAGCTTTCTTT. Translating it yields CASSLLGNTEAFF.